A single sample gave rise to the 22 T cell receptor beta chains below, sequenced in a study of PD-L1 blockade in urothelial cancer. Generated by immunoSEQ multiplex PCR, the TCRdb table keeps only in-frame clones and is missing some. The profile covers fewer than 100,000 clones, with 70% to 90% appearing a single time and about 7.4% taken by the ten largest. Time point given: pretreatment peripheral blood. The source was PBMCs, collected around atezolizumab (anti-PD-L1) treatment. The receptors were sampled from a man aged 40-49 years with urothelial cancer.

V usage is TRBV14 and J usage is TRBJ2-3; 7 bases agree with TRBD2. The germline V gene has CDR1 SGHDN and CDR2 FVKESK. CDR3 size: 16 residues. J gave up 0 bases and V 3 bases, and 6 bases lay outside the gene matches. This CDR3 reads CASSHRDYRSTDTQYF. DNA for the CDR3: TGTGCCAGCAGCCATCGGGACTACCGAAGCACAGATACGCAGTATTTT.

The CDR3 region is CASSDRGTFEKLFF. The DNA of the CDR3 is TGTGCCAGCAGTGACCGAGGGACTTTTGAAAAACTGTTTTTT. J is TRBJ1-4 and V is TRBV6-1, with D possibly being TRBD1 (5 bases). V was trimmed by 3 bases and J by 7 bases, leaving 12 bases between them. The germline V gene encodes CDR1 MNHNS and CDR2 SASEGT. The CDR3 runs 14 residues.

This chain connects TRBV5-1 to TRBJ2-1; maybe TRBD1 (6 bases). V gave up 2 bases and J gave up 5 bases, with 26 bases separating them. The CDR3 spans 19 residues. Germline V gene data show CDR1 as SGHRS and CDR2 as YFSETQ. Written as DNA, the CDR3 is TGCGCCAGCAGCTTCCGGTTAGGGGGAACCGAACGAAGCCACAATGAGCAGTTCTTC. Its translation is CASSFRLGGTERSHNEQFF.

The chain is built from TRBV9 and TRBJ2-1; no definite D call. V lost 2 bases, J lost 4 bases, and 16 bases lay in between. Germline V CDR1 and CDR2: SGDLS, YYNGEE. This CDR3 spans 16 amino acids. CDR3 nucleotide sequence: TGTGCCAGCAGCGTTGACTCGCCCCCTTATTACAATGAGCAGTTCTTC. It translates to CASSVDSPPYYNEQFF.

The chain uses TRBV1 and TRBJ2-1; the table's D call of TRBD1 was not tested on the DNA. TRBV1 is annotated as a pseudogene. The CDR3 totals 14 residues. The CDR3 nucleotides read TGCACCAGCAGCCAAGTCCAGGTCTACAATGAGCAGTTCTTC. This translates into CTSSQVQVYNEQFF.

V and J are TRBV6-6 and TRBJ1-4; maybe TRBD1 (6 bases). The CDR3 is 11 amino acids. The V gene's germline CDR1 is MNHNY and CDR2 SVGAGI (reference sequence). CDR3 protein: CVTGTSEKLFF. In DNA form, the CDR3 reads TGTGTAACCGGGACAAGTGAAAAACTGTTTTTT.

CDR3 in amino acids: CASSLLGTPTDTQYF. DNA for the CDR3: TGTGCCAGCAGCCTACTCGGTACCCCCACAGATACGCAGTATTTT. The J gene is TRBJ2-3, the V gene TRBV11-3; D unresolved. V was clipped by 5 bases and J by 2 bases, with 14 bases between them. CDR3 length equals 15 residues. Germline V lookup: CDR1 SGHNT, CDR2 YENEEA.

The J gene is TRBJ2-7, the V gene TRBV9, with 8 bases aligning to TRBD1. Per germline, CDR1 SGDLS and CDR2 YYNGEE. The CDR3 loop spans 14 amino acids. J gave up 3 bases and V 3 bases, and 5 bases lay outside the gene matches. In DNA, the CDR3 is TGTGCCAGCAGCGCCCAGGGGGCCCTCTACGAGCAGTACTTC. Its translation is CASSAQGALYEQYF.

The chain combines TRBV6-5 with TRBJ1-3; weak D call: TRBD1 (6 bases). V gave up 2 bases and J gave up 0 bases, with 11 bases separating them. Germline CDR1 MNHEY, CDR2 SVGAGI. The CDR3 is made up of 16 amino acids. The CDR3, as DNA: TGTGCCAGCAGTTACGGACAGATGAGCTCTGGAAACACCATATATTTT. This sequence encodes CASSYGQMSSGNTIYF.

V is TRBV19 and J is TRBJ2-3; 8 nucleotides agree with TRBD2. The CDR3 is 15 residues long. Germline V CDR1 and CDR2: LNHDA, SQIVND (reference sequence). The J segment lost 0 bases and the V segment lost 5 bases, leaving 4 bases of the junction unmatched. CDR3 sequence reads: CASSLPSGSTDTQYF. DNA of the CDR3: TGTGCCAGTAGTTTACCTAGCGGGAGCACAGATACGCAGTATTTT.

The chain recombines TRBV6-1 with TRBJ1-1; D is unclear. The CDR3 consists of 13 residues. Germline-derived CDR1 and CDR2 are MNHNS and SASEGT. V lost 6 bases and J 0 bases, leaving 8 bases between the germline ends. In DNA form, the CDR3 reads TGTGCCAGCAGACTGGGCTTGAACACTGAAGCTTTCTTT. Translated, it gives CASRLGLNTEAFF.

The count of this clone is one. The chain uses TRBV10-2 and TRBJ2-7; maybe TRBD1 (6 bases). This CDR3 has 14 residues. Trimming took off 0 bases at V and 2 bases at J, with 8 bases between the two ends. The germline CDR1 and CDR2 sequences are WSHSY and SAAADI. CDR3 in DNA: TGCGCCAGCAGTGAGTCGACAGGAACCTACGAGCAGTACTTC. Translating it yields CASSESTGTYEQYF.

This chain joins TRBV5-6 and TRBJ2-5, with TRBD1 matching 9 bases. The trim removed 7 bases at V and 4 bases at J, leaving 2 bases unmatched. The V gene's germline CDR1 is SGHDT and CDR2 YYEEEE. This CDR3 region has 12 residues. Here the CDR3 reads CASATGGETQYF. The CDR3 nucleotides are TGTGCCAGCGCGACAGGGGGAGAGACCCAGTACTTC.

This clone is categorized as medium-sized. This chain links TRBV7-3 with TRBJ1-1; 11 bases line up with TRBD1. The J segment lost 5 bases and the V segment lost 4 bases, leaving 6 bases of the junction unmatched. Germline V lookup: CDR1 SGHTA, CDR2 FQGTGA. The CDR3 extends over 15 amino acids. CDR3 nucleotides: TGTGCCAGCAGCTCGAAGGACAGGGGGCGAACTGAAGCTTTCTTT. It specifies CASSSKDRGRTEAFF. Full variable domain (remainder filled in from reference TRBV7-3 and TRBJ1-1): GAGVSQTPSNKVTEKGKYVELRCDPISGHTALYWYRQSLGQGPEFLIYFQGTGAADDSGLPNDRFFAVRPEGSVSTLKIQRTERGDSAVYLCASSSKDRGRTEAFFGQGTRLTVV.

The rearrangement uses TRBV11-2 and TRBJ2-4, with TRBD2 matching over 13 bases. The germline V gene has CDR1 SGHAT and CDR2 FQNNGV. The CDR3 sequence is 19 residues long. J lost 0 bases, V lost 3 bases, and 8 bases had no gene match. CDR3 DNA: TGTGCCAGCAGCTTTTCAGGACTAGCGGGAGATGGAGCCAAAAACATTCAGTACTTC. Amino acids: CASSFSGLAGDGAKNIQYF.

J is TRBJ1-2 and V is TRBV7-9, with no clear D. Trimming cost V 2 bases and J 8 bases, with 12 bases left between them. CDR1 SEHNR and CDR2 FQNEAQ come from the germline V gene (reference sequence). CDR3 size: 13 residues. The CDR3: CASSLQLREGYTF. The CDR3 DNA reads TGTGCCAGCAGCTTACAGTTGCGGGAAGGCTACACCTTC.

A single count supports this clone. The rearrangement joins TRBV27 to TRBJ2-2; 8 bases are shared with TRBD2. CDR3 length: 16 amino acids. The V gene end was trimmed by 6 bases and the J gene end by 3 bases; junction bases not matched to a gene: 9. Germline V gives CDR1 MNHEY, CDR2 SMNVEV (reference sequence). The CDR3 DNA reads as TGTGCCAGCAGAACCTGGACTAGCCCTGACACCGGGGAGCTGTTTTTT. Amino acid sequence: CASRTWTSPDTGELFF.

The chain has TRBV7-9 and TRBJ2-7; D is perhaps TRBD1 (6 bases). CDR3 size: 16 residues. Looked up from germline, CDR1 is SEHNR and CDR2 is FQNEAQ (reference sequence). Trimming removed 5 bases from V and 0 bases from J, with 17 bases in between. The CDR3 protein is CASSTAQGTLSYEQYF. The CDR3 coding sequence is TGTGCCAGCAGCACCGCACAGGGAACCCTCTCCTACGAGCAGTACTTC.

J is TRBJ1-1 and V is TRBV27, with 8 nucleotides matching TRBD1. Germline values: CDR1 MNHEY, CDR2 SMNVEV (reference sequence). V was pared by 5 bases and J by 4 bases, with 6 bases of the junction left unmatched. CDR3 length equals 14 residues. The CDR3 is CASSPGQGGTEAFF. DNA of the CDR3: TGTGCCAGCAGTCCAGGACAGGGAGGCACTGAAGCTTTCTTT.

The chain recombines TRBV10-1 with TRBJ2-5, with no clear D. V lost 0 bases and J lost 2, with 10 bases in between. This CDR3 region has 15 residues. Per the germline V gene, CDR1 is WNHNN and CDR2 is SYGVQD (reference sequence). The CDR3 protein is CASSESGFLQETQYF. CDR3 nucleotide sequence: TGCGCCAGCAGTGAGTCGGGCTTTTTGCAAGAGACCCAGTACTTC.

CDR3 region: CASSQVVGGVDEQYF. The CDR3 DNA sequence: TGTGCCAGCAGCCAAGTTGTAGGGGGGGTGGACGAGCAGTACTTC. The J gene is TRBJ2-7, the V gene TRBV4-2; a weak D match, TRBD2 (7 bases). Trimming pared 1 base from V and 5 bases from J, leaving 15 bases between. The CDR3 spans 15 residues. Germline V gene sequence: CDR1 LGHNA, CDR2 YNFKEQ.

The V call is TRBV21-1, the J call TRBJ2-2; the table names TRBD1, a call not compared with the DNA. TRBV21-1 is a listed pseudogene. The CDR3 is 15 amino acids. Written as DNA, the CDR3 is TGTGCCAGCACCAACGGACAGAGAGACACCGGGGAGCTGTTTTTT. Amino acid sequence: CASTNGQRDTGELFF.